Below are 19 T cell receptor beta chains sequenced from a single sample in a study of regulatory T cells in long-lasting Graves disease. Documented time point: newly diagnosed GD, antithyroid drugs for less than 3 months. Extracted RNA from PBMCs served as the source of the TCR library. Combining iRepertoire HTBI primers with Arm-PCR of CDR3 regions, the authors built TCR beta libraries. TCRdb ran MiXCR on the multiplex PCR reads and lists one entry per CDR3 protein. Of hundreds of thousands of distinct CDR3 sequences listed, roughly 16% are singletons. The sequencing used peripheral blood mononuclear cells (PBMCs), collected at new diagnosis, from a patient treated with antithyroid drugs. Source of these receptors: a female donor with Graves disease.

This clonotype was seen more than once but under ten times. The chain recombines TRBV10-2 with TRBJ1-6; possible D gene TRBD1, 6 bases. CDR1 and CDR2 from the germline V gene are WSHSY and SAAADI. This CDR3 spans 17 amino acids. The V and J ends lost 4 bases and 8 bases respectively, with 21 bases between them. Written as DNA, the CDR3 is TGCGCCAGCAGTGCCGACCTTTACAGGGACGCGCATTCACCCCTCCACTTT. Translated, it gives CASSADLYRDAHSPLHF.

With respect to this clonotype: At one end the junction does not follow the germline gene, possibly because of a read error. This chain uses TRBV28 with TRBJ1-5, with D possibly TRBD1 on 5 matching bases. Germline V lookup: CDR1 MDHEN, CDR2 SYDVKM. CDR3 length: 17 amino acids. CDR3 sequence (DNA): TGTGCCAGCGGTTTAGTCTTTGGGGGGTCGAGCAATCAGCCCCAGCATTTT. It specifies CASGLVFGGSSNQPQHF.

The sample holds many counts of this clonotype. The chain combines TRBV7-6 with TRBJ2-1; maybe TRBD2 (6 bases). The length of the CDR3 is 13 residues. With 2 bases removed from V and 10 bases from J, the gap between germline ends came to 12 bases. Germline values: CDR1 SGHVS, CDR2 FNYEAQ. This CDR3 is CASSLRARDEQFF. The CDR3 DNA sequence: TGTGCCAGCAGCTTACGAGCGCGGGACGAGCAGTTCTTC. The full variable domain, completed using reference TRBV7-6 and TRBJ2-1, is GAGVSQSPRYKVTKRGQDVALRCDPISGHVSLYWYRQALGQGPEFLTYFNYEAQQDKSGLPNDRFSAERPEGSISTLTIQRTEQRDSAMYRCASSLRARDEQFFGPGTRLTVL.

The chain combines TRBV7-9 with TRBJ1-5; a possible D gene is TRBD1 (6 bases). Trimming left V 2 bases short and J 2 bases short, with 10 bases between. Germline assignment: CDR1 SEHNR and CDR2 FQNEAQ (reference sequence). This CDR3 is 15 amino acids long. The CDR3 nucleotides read TGTGCCAGCAGCTTACAGGGGTCAGGCAATCAGCCCCAGCATTTT. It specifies CASSLQGSGNQPQHF.

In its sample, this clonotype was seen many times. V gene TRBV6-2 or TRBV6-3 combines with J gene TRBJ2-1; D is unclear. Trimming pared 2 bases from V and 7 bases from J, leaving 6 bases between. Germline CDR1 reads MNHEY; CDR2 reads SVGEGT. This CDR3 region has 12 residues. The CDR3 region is CASSYPGNEQFF. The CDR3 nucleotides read TGTGCCAGCAGTTACCCCGGGAATGAGCAGTTCTTC.

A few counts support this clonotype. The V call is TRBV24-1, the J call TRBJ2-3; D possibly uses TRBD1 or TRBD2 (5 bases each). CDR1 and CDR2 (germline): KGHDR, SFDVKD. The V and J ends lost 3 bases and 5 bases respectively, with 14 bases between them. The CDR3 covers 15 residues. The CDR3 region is CATSDKGRFRDTQYF. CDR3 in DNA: TGTGCCACCAGTGATAAGGGGAGATTCAGAGATACGCAGTATTTT.

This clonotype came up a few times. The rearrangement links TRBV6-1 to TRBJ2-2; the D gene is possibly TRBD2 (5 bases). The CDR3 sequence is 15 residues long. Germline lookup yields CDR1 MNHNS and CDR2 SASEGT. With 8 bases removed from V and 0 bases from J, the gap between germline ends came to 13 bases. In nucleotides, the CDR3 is TGTGCCAGCCGATGGTTAGCGTCGAACACCGGGGAGCTGTTTTTT. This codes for CASRWLASNTGELFF.

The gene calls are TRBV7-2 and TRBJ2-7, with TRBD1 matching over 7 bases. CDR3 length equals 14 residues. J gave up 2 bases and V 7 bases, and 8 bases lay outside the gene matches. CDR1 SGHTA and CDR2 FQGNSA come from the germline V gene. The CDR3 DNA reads TGTGCCAGCAAACCTGGACAGGCTGCCTACGAGCAGTACTTC. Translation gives CASKPGQAAYEQYF. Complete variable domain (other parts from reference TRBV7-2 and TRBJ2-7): GAGVSQSPSNKVTEKGKDVELRCDPISGHTALYWYRQSLGQGLEFLIYFQGNSAPDKSGLPSDRFSAERTGGSVSTLTIQRTQQEDSAVYLCASKPGQAAYEQYFGPGTRLTVT.

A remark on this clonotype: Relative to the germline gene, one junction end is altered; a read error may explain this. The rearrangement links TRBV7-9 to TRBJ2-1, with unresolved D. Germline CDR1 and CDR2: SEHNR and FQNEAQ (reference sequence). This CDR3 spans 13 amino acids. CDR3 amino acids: CASSLGLYNKQFF. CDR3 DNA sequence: TGTGCCAGCAGCTTGGGCCTCTACAATAAGCAGTTCTTC.

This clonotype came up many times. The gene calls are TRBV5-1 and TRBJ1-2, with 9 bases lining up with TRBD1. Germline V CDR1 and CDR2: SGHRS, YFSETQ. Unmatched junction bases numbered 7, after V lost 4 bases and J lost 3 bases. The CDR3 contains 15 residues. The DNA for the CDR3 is TGCGCCAGCAGCCCGGGGACAGGGCGTGACTATGGCTACACCTTC. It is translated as CASSPGTGRDYGYTF.

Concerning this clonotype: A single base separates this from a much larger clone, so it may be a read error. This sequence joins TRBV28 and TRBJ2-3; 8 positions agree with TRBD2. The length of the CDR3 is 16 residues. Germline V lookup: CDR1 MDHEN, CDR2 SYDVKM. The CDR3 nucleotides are TGTGCCAGCAGTTTTCGCACGGGAGGGCCTGGAGATACGAAGTATTTT. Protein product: CASSFRTGGPGDTKYF.

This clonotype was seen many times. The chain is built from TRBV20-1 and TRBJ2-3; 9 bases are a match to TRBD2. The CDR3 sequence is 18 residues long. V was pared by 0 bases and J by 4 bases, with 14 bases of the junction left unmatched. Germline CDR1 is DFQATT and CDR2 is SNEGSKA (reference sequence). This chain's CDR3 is CSARDRLSGRSEADTQYF. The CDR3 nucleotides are TGCAGTGCTAGAGATAGGTTGAGCGGGAGGAGCGAGGCAGATACGCAGTATTTT.

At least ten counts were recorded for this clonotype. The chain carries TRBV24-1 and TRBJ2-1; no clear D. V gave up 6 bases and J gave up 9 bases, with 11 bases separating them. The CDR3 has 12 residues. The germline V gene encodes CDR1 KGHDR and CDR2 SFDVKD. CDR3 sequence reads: CATSHLGSEQFF. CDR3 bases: TGTGCCACCAGTCACTTGGGCAGTGAGCAGTTCTTC.

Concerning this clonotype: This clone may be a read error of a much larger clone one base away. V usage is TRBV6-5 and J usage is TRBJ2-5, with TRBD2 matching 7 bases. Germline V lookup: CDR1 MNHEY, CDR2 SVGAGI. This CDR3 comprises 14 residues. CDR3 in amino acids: CASSYRGRQETRYF. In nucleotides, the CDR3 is TGTGCCAGCAGTTACCGCGGGAGACAAGAGACCCGGTACTTC.

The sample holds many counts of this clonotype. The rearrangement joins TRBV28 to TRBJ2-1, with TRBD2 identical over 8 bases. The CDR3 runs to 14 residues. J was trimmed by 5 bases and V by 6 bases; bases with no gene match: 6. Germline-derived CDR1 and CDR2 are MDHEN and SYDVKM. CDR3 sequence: CASRGGGRHNEQFF. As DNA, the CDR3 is TGTGCCAGCAGGGGGGGCGGGAGGCACAATGAGCAGTTCTTC.

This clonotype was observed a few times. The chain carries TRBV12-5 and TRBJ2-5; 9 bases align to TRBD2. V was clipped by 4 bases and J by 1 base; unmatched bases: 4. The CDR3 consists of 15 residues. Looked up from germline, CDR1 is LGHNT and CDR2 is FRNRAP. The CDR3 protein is CASGSNSGSQETQYF. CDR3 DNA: TGTGCTAGTGGTTCCAATAGCGGGAGCCAAGAGACCCAGTACTTC.

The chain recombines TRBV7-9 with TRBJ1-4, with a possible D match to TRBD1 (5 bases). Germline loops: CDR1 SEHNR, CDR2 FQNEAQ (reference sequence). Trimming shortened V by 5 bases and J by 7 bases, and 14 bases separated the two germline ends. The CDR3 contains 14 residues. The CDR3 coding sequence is TGTGCCAGCAGCCCAACGGGGCTGGGTGAAAAACTGTTTTTT. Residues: CASSPTGLGEKLFF.

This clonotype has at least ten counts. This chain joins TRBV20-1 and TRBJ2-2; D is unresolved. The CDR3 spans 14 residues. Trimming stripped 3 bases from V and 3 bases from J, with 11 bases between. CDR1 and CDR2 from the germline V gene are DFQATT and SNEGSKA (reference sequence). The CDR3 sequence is CSASLGRYTGELFF. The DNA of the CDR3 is TGCAGTGCTAGTTTAGGGCGTTACACCGGGGAGCTGTTTTTT.

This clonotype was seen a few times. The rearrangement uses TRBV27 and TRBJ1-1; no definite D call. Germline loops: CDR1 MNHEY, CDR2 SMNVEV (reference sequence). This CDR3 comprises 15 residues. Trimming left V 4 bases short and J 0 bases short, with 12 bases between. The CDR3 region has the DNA TGTGCCAGCAGTTCGACCCCGGACCTGAACACTGAAGCTTTCTTT. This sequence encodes CASSSTPDLNTEAFF.